Each of the 2 T cell receptor beta chains below was sequenced from the same sample in a study of response to subunit inactivated influenza vaccine. TCRdb called the RT-PCR reads again in MiXCR, with one record for every CDR3 protein. The data hold hundreds of thousands of distinct CDR3 sequences, with approximately 18% observed a single time. Source: PBMCs from blood, taken around 5 days after vaccination. The receptors were sampled from a man aged 50 to 60 who received an inactivated influenza vaccine.

The V call is TRBV28, the J call TRBJ2-7, with D tentatively TRBD2 (7 bases). Germline V gene data show CDR1 as MDHEN and CDR2 as SYDVKM. The CDR3 length is 15 residues. V was cut by 5 bases and J by 3 bases, with 17 bases left in between. DNA for the CDR3: TGTGCCAGCAGTCCAACAGGGAGGGGAGTCTACGAGCAGTACTTC. Its translation: CASSPTGRGVYEQYF.

This clonotype was seen a handful of times. This chain connects TRBV6-1 to TRBJ1-5, with D possibly being TRBD1 (5 bases). Germline values: CDR1 MNHNS, CDR2 SASEGT. The CDR3 runs to 21 residues. V was cut by 4 bases and J by 2 bases, with 30 bases left in between. The CDR3 is CASSGSWGPTPRREGNQPQHF. In nucleotides, the CDR3 is TGTGCCAGCAGTGGGTCCTGGGGTCCCACCCCCCGCAGGGAGGGCAATCAGCCCCAGCATTTT.